Listed below are T cell receptor beta chains from one sample, sequenced in a study of T cells in Graves' hyperthyroidism and ophthalmopathy. TCRdb analysed the multiplex PCR reads with MiXCR anew, one entry per CDR3 protein. The sample gives roughly 110,000 distinct CDR3 sequences, 16% of which show up once; about 40% is in the top ten. Sequenced: blood. These receptors came from a woman between 50 and 59 years old with Graves' hyperthyroidism. CDR3s include the opening cysteine and the closing phenylalanine or tryptophan. The order of the fields is V gene, J gene, clone size, D gene, CDR3 protein, CDR3 DNA. A D gene is named only where the DNA matches it firmly. Not every row has a clone size; where given, it reads once, few, many or a size class.

>TRBV12-3/TRBV12-4|TRBJ2-7|many|TRBD2
CASSQEGLAGGSYYEQYF
TGTGCCAGCAGCCAAGAGGGACTAGCGGGAGGATCTTACTACGAGCAGTACTTC
>TRBV7-9|TRBJ1-2|many|TRBD1
CASSLVTAGGYGYTF
TGTGCCAGCAGCTTAGTTACGGCAGGGGGCTATGGCTACACCTTC
>TRBV7-9|TRBJ2-1|-|TRBD2
CASSRPTSGNEQFF
TGTGCTAGCAGCCGCCCGACTAGCGGGAATGAGCAGTTCTTC
>TRBV7-9|TRBJ2-1|-|-
CASSLYVFNEQFF
TGTGCCAGCAGCTTATATGTCTTTAATGAGCAGTTCTTC
>TRBV19|TRBJ2-1|many|-
CASSIGGRSPEQFF
TGTGCCAGTAGTATCGGGGGCAGGAGTCCTGAGCAGTTCTTC
>TRBV7-9|TRBJ2-4|few|-
CASSPGQLLAKNIQYF
TGTGCCAGCAGCCCCGGACAGTTACTAGCCAAAAACATTCAGTACTTC
>TRBV28|TRBJ2-5|many|-
CASTPVGWETQYF
TGTGCCAGCACCCCGGTGGGGTGGGAGACCCAGTACTTC
>TRBV2|TRBJ2-3|-|TRBD2
CASSEAQAGRGDTQYF
TGTGCCAGCAGTGAAGCGCAAGCGGGGAGGGGAGATACGCAGTATTTT
>TRBV12-3/TRBV12-4|TRBJ1-3|many|-
CASSLNPGYTIYF
TGTGCCAGCAGTTTAAATCCCGGTTACACCATATATTTT
>TRBV28|TRBJ2-3|-|TRBD2
CASSLTSGSTTDTQYF
TGTGCCAGCAGTTTGACTAGCGGGAGCACCACAGATACGCAGTATTTT
>TRBV11-1|TRBJ1-1|many|-
CASSFGSTVNNEAFF
TGTGCCAGCAGCTTTGGGTCGACCGTTAACAACGAAGCTTTCTTT
>TRBV13|TRBJ1-1|many|-
CASSYDRENTEAFF
TGTGCCAGCAGCTACGACAGAGAGAACACTGAAGCTTTCTTT
>TRBV3-1|TRBJ2-5|many|-
CASSQETIMGTQYF
TGTGCCAGCAGCCAAGAGACAATCATGGGGACCCAGTACTTC
>TRBV20-1|TRBJ2-5|many|TRBD2
CSARIPTSSQETQYF
TGCAGTGCTAGAATTCCGACTAGCAGCCAAGAGACCCAGTACTTC
>TRBV28|TRBJ2-5|many|-
CASSLAGTGRGETQYF
TGTGCCAGCAGCTTAGCGGGGACAGGCCGTGGGGAGACCCAGTACTTC
>TRBV5-1|TRBJ1-2|-|TRBD1
CASSFEQGAYGYTF
TGCGCCAGCAGCTTCGAACAGGGGGCCTATGGCTACACCTTC
>TRBV28|TRBJ1-5|many|-
CASSSTGATIYSNQPQHF
TGTGCCAGCAGCTCGACAGGCGCCACTATTTATAGCAATCAGCCCCAGCATTTT
>TRBV20-1|TRBJ2-1|many|-
CSAGQIYNEQFF
TGCAGTGCCGGACAGATCTACAATGAGCAGTTCTTC
>TRBV12-3/TRBV12-4|TRBJ1-5|-|-
CASSFSTGLYSNQPQHF
TGTGCCAGCAGTTTCAGTACAGGACTATATAGCAATCAGCCCCAGCATTTT
>TRBV28|TRBJ2-1|many|TRBD2
CASSLAGGLNEQFF
TGTGCCAGCAGTTTAGCGGGAGGGCTTAATGAGCAGTTCTTC
>TRBV11-2|TRBJ2-3|-|TRBD2
CASSLDGTGLAGAMQYF
TGTGCCAGCAGCTTAGATGGGACGGGACTAGCGGGAGCTATGCAGTATTTT
>TRBV5-1|TRBJ2-3|-|-
CASSLAGRGTDTQYF
TGCGCCAGCAGCTTGGCCGGCAGGGGAACAGATACGCAGTATTTT
>TRBV19|TRBJ2-2|-|-
CASSISGNTGGLFF
TGTGCCAGTAGTATCTCCGGAAACACCGGGGGGCTGTTTTTT
>TRBV20-1|TRBJ2-5|many|TRBD2
CSARGTSERRQETQYF
TGCAGTGCTAGGGGGACTAGCGAGAGGAGGCAAGAGACCCAGTACTTC
>TRBV20-1|TRBJ2-1|-|-
CSASGRGSSYNEQFF
TGCAGTGCTAGTGGGCGGGGCAGCTCCTACAATGAGCAGTTCTTC
>TRBV28|TRBJ2-1|many|-
CASSFNPLFYNEQFF
TGTGCCAGCAGTTTTAACCCTCTCTTCTACAATGAGCAGTTCTTC
>TRBV18|TRBJ2-5|many|-
CASSPPPGETQYF
TGTGCCAGCTCACCACCGCCGGGAGAGACCCAGTACTTC